These 9 T cell receptor beta chains originate from one sample sequenced in a study of memory CD4+ T cells and cytomegalovirus serostatus. The sort gate was single viable CD3+CD4+CD8-CD45RO+ cells for memory CD4+ T cells. TCRdb keeps only in-frame clones here, not all; method: immunoSEQ multiplex PCR. This table holds about 56,000 clones, roughly 80% found once. Sequences were obtained from memory CD4+ T cells from blood. The receptors were sampled from an adult in good health and CMV-seronegative.

This rearrangement joins TRBV5-6 to TRBJ2-2; TRBD1 agrees at 8 bases. J was trimmed by 7 bases and V by 0 bases; bases with no gene match: 2. The length of the CDR3 is 14 residues. Looked up from germline, CDR1 is SGHDT and CDR2 is YYEEEE. The CDR3 DNA sequence: TGTGCCAGCAGCTTGGACAGGGGGATCGGGGAGCTGTTTTTT. Encoded protein: CASSLDRGIGELFF.

In its sample, this clone was seen a few times. This chain joins TRBV20-1 and TRBJ1-2; TRBD1 matches at 9 bases. CDR3 length: 11 amino acids. V lost 7 bases to trimming and J lost 6 bases; unmatched junction nucleotides: 3. The V gene's germline CDR1 is DFQATT and CDR2 SNEGSKA (reference sequence). CDR3 sequence (DNA): TGCAGTGGGGACAGGGTTAATGGCTACACCTTC. This codes for CSGDRVNGYTF.

The chain recombines TRBV14 with TRBJ1-3; 7 positions match TRBD1. J lost 2 bases, V lost 1 base, and 2 bases had no gene match. CDR1 is SGHDN, CDR2 FVKESK, per germline. There are 15 residues in the CDR3. CDR3 amino acids: CASSQGQGAGNTIYF. DNA of the CDR3: TGTGCCAGCAGCCAAGGACAGGGAGCTGGAAACACCATATATTTT.

About this clone: Other nucleotide sequences in the sample specify the same CDR3. This chain connects TRBV10-3 to TRBJ1-6; TRBD1 aligns across 7 bases. CDR1 ENHRY and CDR2 SYGVKD come from the germline V gene. V shed 4 bases, J shed 3 bases, and the junction held 0 bases outside the gene matches. This CDR3 has 14 residues. The CDR3 spells CAISGQGYNSPLHF. Here the CDR3 DNA reads TGTGCCATCAGTGGACAGGGCTATAATTCACCCCTCCACTTT.

About this clone itself: Compared with germline, one end of the junction differs, possibly owing to a read error. The rearrangement joins TRBV7-7 to TRBJ2-5; TRBD1 or TRBD2 may be the D gene (5 bases each). Per the germline V gene, CDR1 is SSHAT and CDR2 is FNYEAQ (reference sequence). The CDR3 length is 16 residues. The CDR3 sequence: CASSLVGDPFQGTQYF. CDR3 nucleotide sequence: TGTGCTAGCAGCTTAGTTGGGGACCCCTTTCAGGGGACCCAGTACTTC.

This clone occurred once. The chain couples TRBV7-3 to TRBJ2-2; 9 bases fit TRBD1. With 1 base clipped from V and 7 bases from J, the junction kept 10 bases outside the gene matches. This CDR3 region has 17 residues. CDR1 is SGHTA and CDR2 is FQGTGA in the germline V gene. The CDR3 DNA sequence: TGTGCCAGCAGCTTAAGGGCCGTACAGGGGGCCGTCGGGGAGCTGTTTTTT. Its protein product is CASSLRAVQGAVGELFF.

J is TRBJ2-7 and V is TRBV15; D remains ambiguous. Germline CDR1 and CDR2: LNHNV and YYDKDF (reference sequence). This CDR3 region has 15 residues. Trimming removed 0 bases from V and 0 bases from J, with 9 bases in between. CDR3 protein: CATSRDWVLSYEQYF. The CDR3 DNA sequence: TGTGCCACCAGCAGAGATTGGGTGCTCTCCTACGAGCAGTACTTC.

The chain uses TRBV18 and TRBJ2-1, with D possibly being TRBD1 or TRBD2 (5 bases each). Germline CDR1 and CDR2: KGHSH and LQKENI. This CDR3 is built from 16 residues. Deletions cut 1 base from V and 6 bases from J, with 16 bases between. CDR3 residues: CASSPRYRTDLNEQFF. The CDR3 DNA sequence: TGTGCCAGCTCACCACGGTACAGGACTGATCTCAATGAGCAGTTCTTC.

The chain links TRBV11-2 to TRBJ1-4; D remains ambiguous. The CDR3 runs to 13 residues. Trimming cost V 2 bases and J 8 bases, with 9 bases left between them. Germline V gene data show CDR1 as SGHAT and CDR2 as FQNNGV. CDR3 sequence (DNA): TGTGCCAGCAGCTTATCTACGGGGGAAAAACTGTTTTTT. It is translated as CASSLSTGEKLFF.